The clone carrying this T cell receptor beta chain came up a few times. Its antigen is unknown. Treatment noted: approximately 9-day PBMC culture with coronavirus spike peptide pools or control peptides (ViraFEST assay). Culture proceeded for roughly 10 days, and CD4+ T cells were then isolated by negative selection. The data are from a study of vaccination and CD4 T cells after COVID-19. The CDR3 extends over 14 amino acids. Germline CDR1 is DFQATT and CDR2 is SNEGSKA (reference sequence). The V end was cut by 5 bases, the J end by 6 bases, with 14 bases between. The Oncomine TCR Beta short-read assay generated sequence data from the DNA of cultured CD4+ T cells. TCRdb called the PCR reads again in MiXCR, with one record for every CDR3 protein. The table lists some 16,000 distinct CDR3 sequences, about two fifths of them singletons.

V usage is TRBV20-1 and J usage is TRBJ1-6; D is possibly TRBD1 (6 bases). This receptor was identified in a human donor who had recovered from COVID-19. Here the sequenced sample was CD4+ T cells from blood, cultured in vitro, taken after SARS-CoV-2 vaccination. The CDR3 nucleotides are TGCAGTGCTGTAAGGACAGACATTAATTCACCCCTCCACTTT. This translates into CSAVRTDINSPLHF.